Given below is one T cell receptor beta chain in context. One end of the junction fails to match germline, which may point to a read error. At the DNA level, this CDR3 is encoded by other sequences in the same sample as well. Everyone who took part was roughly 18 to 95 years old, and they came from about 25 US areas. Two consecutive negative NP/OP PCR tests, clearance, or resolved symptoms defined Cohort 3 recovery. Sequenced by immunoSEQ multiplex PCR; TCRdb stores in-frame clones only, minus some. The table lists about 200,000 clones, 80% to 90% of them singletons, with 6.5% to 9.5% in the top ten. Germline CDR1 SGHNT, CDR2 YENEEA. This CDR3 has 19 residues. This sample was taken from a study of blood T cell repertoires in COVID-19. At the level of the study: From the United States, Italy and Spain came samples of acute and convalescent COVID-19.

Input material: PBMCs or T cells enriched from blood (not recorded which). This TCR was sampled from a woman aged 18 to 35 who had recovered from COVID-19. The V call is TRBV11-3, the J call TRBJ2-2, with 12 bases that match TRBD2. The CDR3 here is CASSLTLGLAGPYTGELFF. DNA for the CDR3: TGTGCCAGCAGCTTAACCTTAGGACTAGCGGGGCCCTACACCGGGGAGTTGTTTTTT.